A single sample is the source of the 15 T cell receptor beta chains below, sequenced in a study of blood T cell repertoires in COVID-19. Data came from immunoSEQ multiplex PCR; TCRdb stores just in-frame clones and leaves some out. In the table there are 150,000 to 200,000 clones, over 75% of which are singletons. Source material: peripheral blood. The receptors derive from a human donor in a cohort sampled during active COVID-19.

V gene TRBV5-5 combines with J gene TRBJ1-5; no definite D call. Trimming pared 4 bases from V and 1 base from J, leaving 9 bases between. CDR3 length: 14 residues. Germline assignment: CDR1 SGHKS and CDR2 YYEKEE (reference sequence). The CDR3 nucleotides read TGTGCCAGCAGCCGATACAGCAGCAATCAGCCCCAGCATTTT. Protein: CASSRYSSNQPQHF.

This clone was detected only once. V gene TRBV5-6 combines with J gene TRBJ2-4; 7 nucleotides match TRBD1. CDR1 is SGHDT and CDR2 is YYEEEE in the germline V gene. V was clipped by 2 bases and J by 4 bases; unmatched bases: 6. CDR3 size: 15 residues. DNA for the CDR3: TGTGCCAGCAGCTTTTTACAGGGGAATAAAAACATTCAGTACTTC. It yields the protein CASSFLQGNKNIQYF.

The J gene is TRBJ2-7, the V gene TRBV18; D not resolved. CDR1 is KGHSH, CDR2 LQKENI, per germline. Between the trimmed V and J ends, which lost 4 bases and 7 bases, there was a span of 14 bases. The CDR3 contains 13 residues. The CDR3 region is CASSHLRSREQYF. CDR3 sequence (DNA): TGTGCCAGCTCACACCTGCGAAGCCGGGAGCAGTACTTC.

In its sample, this clone was seen many times. The rearrangement joins TRBV7-9 to TRBJ2-1; TRBD2 matches 9 bases. This CDR3 comprises 15 residues. Trimming cost V 3 bases and J 8 bases; bases outside gene matches: 8. Germline CDR1 and CDR2: SEHNR and FQNEAQ (reference sequence). CDR3 bases: TGTGCCAGCAGCTTGAGTAGCGGGGGATCCGATGAGCAGTTCTTC. Protein sequence: CASSLSSGGSDEQFF.

This rearrangement joins TRBV24-1 to TRBJ2-5, with D maybe TRBD1 (5 bases). Per the germline V gene, CDR1 is KGHDR and CDR2 is SFDVKD. The CDR3 length is 12 residues. Trimming took 9 bases from V and 5 from J, leaving 12 bases between them. The CDR3: CATQDSAETQYF. CDR3 nucleotide sequence: TGTGCCACCCAAGACAGCGCTGAGACCCAGTACTTC.

This clone was found once. The V call is TRBV7-8, the J call TRBJ1-5, with 7 positions matching TRBD1. Trimming at V came to 6 bases and at J to 9 bases, leaving 14 bases not matched to a gene. This CDR3 contains 15 residues. Germline-derived CDR1 and CDR2 are SGHVS and FQNEAQ. In DNA form, the CDR3 reads TGTGCCAGCAGGAAACGGACAGGCGTAGGTCGGCCCCAGCATTTT. It yields the protein CASRKRTGVGRPQHF.

The chain is built from TRBV4-3 and TRBJ1-5; unclear D gene. This CDR3 has 14 amino acids. V was clipped by 0 bases and J by 2 bases, with 5 bases between them. Looked up from germline, CDR1 is LGHNA and CDR2 is YSLEER. This CDR3 is CASSQEAGNQPQHF. The DNA for the CDR3 is TGCGCCAGCAGCCAAGAGGCTGGCAATCAGCCCCAGCATTTT.

V and J are TRBV24-1 and TRBJ2-2; TRBD2 matches at 7 bases. The trim removed 3 bases at V and 6 bases at J, leaving 9 bases unmatched. This CDR3 is 16 amino acids long. Germline loops: CDR1 KGHDR, CDR2 SFDVKD. The CDR3 nucleotides are TGTGCCACCAGTGATGGGACTGTCGCGGGGGCCGGGGAGCTGTTTTTT. This encodes CATSDGTVAGAGELFF.

The chain combines TRBV5-5 with TRBJ1-2; the match to TRBD1 covers 7 bases. The germline gives CDR1 SGHKS, CDR2 YYEKEE (reference sequence). The CDR3 sequence is 14 residues long. With V trimmed by 3 bases and J by 4 bases, 6 bases remained unmatched. DNA of the CDR3: TGTGCCAGCAGCTGGACAGGTGGGGGCTATGGCTACACCTTC. It encodes CASSWTGGGYGYTF.

The chain links TRBV5-1 to TRBJ2-7; 7 nucleotides align to TRBD1. V lost 1 base and J lost 5; bases outside the gene matches: 9. The CDR3 extends over 15 amino acids. The germline CDR1 and CDR2 sequences are SGHRS and YFSETQ. The CDR3 spells CASSLSGQGVDEQYF. Written as DNA, the CDR3 is TGCGCCAGCAGCTTGTCTGGGCAGGGGGTCGACGAGCAGTACTTC.

This clone was picked up one time. The J gene is TRBJ2-7, the V gene TRBV27; a possible D gene is TRBD2 (6 bases). Germline assignment: CDR1 MNHEY and CDR2 SMNVEV (reference sequence). The CDR3 is made up of 15 amino acids. V gave up 8 bases and J gave up 6 bases, with 23 bases separating them. The chain's CDR3 is CASSREVRALGEQYF. The CDR3 nucleotides read TGTGCCAGCTCCAGGGAGGTCCGGGCTCTAGGCGAGCAGTACTTC.

The rearrangement links TRBV12-3 or TRBV12-4 to TRBJ2-7; tentative D call: TRBD1 (5 bases). V lost 2 bases and J 2 bases, leaving 7 bases between the germline ends. The CDR3 extends over 13 amino acids. CDR3 loop: CASSLIGAYEQYF. CDR3 coding DNA: TGTGCCAGCAGTTTAATAGGGGCCTACGAGCAGTACTTC.

The chain uses TRBV7-2 and TRBJ2-1; 8 bases map to TRBD2. The CDR3 covers 15 residues. Unmatched junction bases numbered 6, after V lost 3 bases and J lost 5 bases. Germline loops: CDR1 SGHTA, CDR2 FQGNSA. CDR3 nucleotide sequence: TGTGCCAGCAGCTTCTCATCCGGGAGGGACAATGAGCAGTTCTTC. It encodes CASSFSSGRDNEQFF.

In this sample, this clone turned up a few times. The chain uses TRBV5-6 and TRBJ1-2; TRBD1 is a possible D gene (5 bases). CDR3 size: 15 residues. Trimming removed 4 bases at V and 0 bases at J, with 13 bases between. Germline CDR1 is SGHDT and CDR2 is YYEEEE. Written as DNA, the CDR3 is TGTGCCAGCAGCGACTCAGCGACAGCTAACTATGGCTACACCTTC. Translating it yields CASSDSATANYGYTF.

This clone was counted a single time. The V call is TRBV20-1, the J call TRBJ2-7; a weak D match, TRBD1 (5 bases). The V end was cut by 2 bases, the J end by 7 bases, with 9 bases between. The CDR3 consists of 11 residues. The germline gives CDR1 DFQATT, CDR2 SNEGSKA (reference sequence). In nucleotides, the CDR3 is TGCAGTGCTAGAAGGGGTTCGGAGCAGTACTTC. Translated, it gives CSARRGSEQYF.